This T cell receptor beta chain is drawn from a study of CD8+CD57+ T cells in acquired aplastic anemia. The TCR beta profiling, which covered VDJ combination and CDR3 sequence, was carried out using genomic DNA as the template. TCRdb used MiXCR to reprocess the reads, holding one entry per CDR3 protein. Among 150,000 to 200,000 distinct CDR3 sequences listed, around 66% were seen once. Germline CDR1 ENHRY, CDR2 SYGVKD. Trimming removed 4 bases from V and 9 bases from J, with 7 bases in between. The CDR3 is 11 residues long. This receptor was obtained from a human donor with severe aplastic anemia or a healthy control (not recorded which). The sample taken for sequencing was sorted CD4+, CD8+, or CD8+CD57+ T cells (not recorded which) from PBMCs. The rearrangement links TRBV10-3 to TRBJ2-1; tentatively, D is TRBD1 (5 bases). CDR3 sequence (DNA): TGTGCCATCAGTGGGGGCGGTGAGCAGTTCTTC. Protein: CAISGGGEQFF.